The clone carrying this T cell receptor delta chain was found a few times. This likely traces to a read error, being one base from a far larger clone. Other DNA sequences in this specimen translate into the identical CDR3. The germline CDR1 and CDR2 sequences are NSMFDY and ISSIKDK. The CDR3 is made up of 18 amino acids. TCRdb reanalysed the reads with CATT. The sample holds 4,900 or so delta-chain clones; under 5% are singletons and the top ten take about 8%. This sample stems from a study of gamma-delta chains in newborns, infants, children. The wider study: Microbial exposure reportedly drives polyclonal innate γδ T cell expansion after birth.

This chain uses TRAV29/DV5 with TRDJ2, with 13 bases matching TRDD3. The sequenced material came from blood. This TCR was sampled from a child who was a newborn, infant or young child, either healthy, febrile or measles-vaccinated (not recorded which). The chain's CDR3 is CAASLLGDTPRLTAQLFF. The DNA for the CDR3 is TGCGCAGCAAGCCTACTGGGGGATACGCCTCGGTTGACAGCACAACTCTTCTTT.